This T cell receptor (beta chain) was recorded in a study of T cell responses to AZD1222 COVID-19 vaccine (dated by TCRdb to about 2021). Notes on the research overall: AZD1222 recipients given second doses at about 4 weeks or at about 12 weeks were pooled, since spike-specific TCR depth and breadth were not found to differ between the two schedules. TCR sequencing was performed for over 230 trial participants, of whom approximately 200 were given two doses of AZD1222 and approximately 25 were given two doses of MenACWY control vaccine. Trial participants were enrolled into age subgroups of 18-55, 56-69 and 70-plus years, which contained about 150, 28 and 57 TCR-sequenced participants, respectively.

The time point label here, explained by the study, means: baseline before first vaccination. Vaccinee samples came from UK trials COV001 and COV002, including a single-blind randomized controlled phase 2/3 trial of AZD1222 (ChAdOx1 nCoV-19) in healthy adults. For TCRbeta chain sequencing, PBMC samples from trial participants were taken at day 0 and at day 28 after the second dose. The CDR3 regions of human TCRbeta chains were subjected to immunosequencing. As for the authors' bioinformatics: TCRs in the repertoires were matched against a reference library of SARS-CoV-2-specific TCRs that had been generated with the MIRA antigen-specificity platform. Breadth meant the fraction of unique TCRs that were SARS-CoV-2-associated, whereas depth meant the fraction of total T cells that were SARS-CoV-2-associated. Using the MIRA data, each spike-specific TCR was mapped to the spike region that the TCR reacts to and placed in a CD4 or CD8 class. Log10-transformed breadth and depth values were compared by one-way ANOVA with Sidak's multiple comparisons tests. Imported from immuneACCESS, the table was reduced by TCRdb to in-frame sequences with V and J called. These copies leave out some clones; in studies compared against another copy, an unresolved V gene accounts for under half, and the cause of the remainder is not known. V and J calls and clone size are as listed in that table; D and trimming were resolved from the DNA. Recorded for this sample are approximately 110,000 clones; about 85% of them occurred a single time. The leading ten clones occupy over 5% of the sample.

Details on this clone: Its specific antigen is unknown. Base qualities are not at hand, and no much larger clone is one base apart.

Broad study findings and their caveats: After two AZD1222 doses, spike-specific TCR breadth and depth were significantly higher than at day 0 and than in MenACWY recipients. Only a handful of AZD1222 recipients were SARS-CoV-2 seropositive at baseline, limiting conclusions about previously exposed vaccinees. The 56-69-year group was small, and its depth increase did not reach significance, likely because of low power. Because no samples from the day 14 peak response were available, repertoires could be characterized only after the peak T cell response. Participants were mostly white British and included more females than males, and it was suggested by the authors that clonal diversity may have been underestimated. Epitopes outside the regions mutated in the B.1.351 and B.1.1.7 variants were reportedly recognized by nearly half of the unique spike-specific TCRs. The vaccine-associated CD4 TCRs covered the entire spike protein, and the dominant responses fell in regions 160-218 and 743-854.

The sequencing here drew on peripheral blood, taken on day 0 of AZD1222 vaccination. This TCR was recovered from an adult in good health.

The CDR3 is CASRGHYEQYF. The nucleotide sequence is TGTGCCAGCAGGGGCCACTACGAGCAGTACTTC. The chain is encoded by TRBV2 joined to TRBJ2-7, with the identity of the D gene unclear. Its CDR3 holds 11 amino acids, cysteine through phenylalanine. The retained sequence is limited to the CDR3, 33 bases, with the frame set at the first base. V and J lose 6 bases and 3 bases, and a span of 6 bases separates them. The germline V gene encodes CDR1 SNHLY and CDR2 FYNNEI.